The rows below give T cell receptor beta chains drawn from one sample of a study of T-cell reconstitution after alpha-beta-depleted transplantation in children. TCRdb re-analysed the PCR reads in MiXCR, keeping a single row per CDR3 protein. This sample has approximately 400,000 distinct CDR3 sequences, with roughly 11% found just once. Sequences were derived from PBMCs from the stem cell graft donor, sampled from the stem cell graft. The receptor source for this set is a human donor who donated a stem cell graft to a child with acute myeloid leukemia. Both conserved end residues are trimmed from each CDR3. Clone size is given for some rows only: seen once, a few or many times, or a class if the clone is expanded.

j_call: TRBJ1-2; clone_size: many; v_call: TRBV18; cdr3_aa: ASSPGVGPNYGYT
j_call: TRBJ2-1; clone_size: many; v_call: TRBV19; cdr3_aa: ASSIRVARYNEQF
j_call: TRBJ2-5; clone_size: few; v_call: TRBV29-1; cdr3_aa: RGPGTPHPTQY
j_call: TRBJ1-5; clone_size: few; v_call: TRBV2; cdr3_aa: ASSRGQGSNQPQH
j_call: TRBJ1-5; clone_size: NA; v_call: TRBV3-1; cdr3_aa: ASSQSGPNQPQH
j_call: TRBJ2-3; clone_size: NA; v_call: TRBV29-1; cdr3_aa: SVERTSGTDTQY
j_call: TRBJ2-1; clone_size: NA; v_call: TRBV20-1; cdr3_aa: SVTHTNSYTEQF
j_call: TRBJ2-7; clone_size: few; v_call: TRBV5-1; cdr3_aa: ASSPDLRGHEQY
j_call: TRBJ2-5; clone_size: many; v_call: TRBV11-2; cdr3_aa: ASSFGQLQETQY
j_call: TRBJ2-5; clone_size: few; v_call: TRBV20-1; cdr3_aa: SARLDPETQY
j_call: TRBJ2-5; clone_size: NA; v_call: TRBV20-1; cdr3_aa: SAEGSSGGDQETQY
j_call: TRBJ2-1; clone_size: few; v_call: TRBV2; cdr3_aa: ASNLAGANEQF
j_call: TRBJ2-1; clone_size: few; v_call: TRBV12-3/TRBV12-4; cdr3_aa: ASSAQGSGKQF
j_call: TRBJ1-5; clone_size: few; v_call: TRBV7-9; cdr3_aa: ASSLGLEPQH
j_call: TRBJ2-7; clone_size: few; v_call: TRBV20-1; cdr3_aa: SAIDREQY
j_call: TRBJ2-5; clone_size: many; v_call: TRBV29-1; cdr3_aa: SARGGPITTETQY